Sequencing of this TCR beta chain was carried out in a study of blood T cell repertoires in COVID-19. The wider study: The samples span acute and convalescent COVID-19 from the United States, Italy and Spain. The analysed material was cDNA or gDNA that came from T cells, B-cell-depleted T cells, or PBMCs.

In the study's own analysis: Amplification with reference gene primers provided the estimates of nucleated cell counts. Using immunoSEQ multiplex PCR, the repertoire was profiled, and TCRdb retains in-frame clones only, with some absent. The DNA gave D and trimming, while V, J and clone size come from that table. Among 100,000 to 150,000 clones, roughly 87% were seen once, and the ten largest hold over 20%. From germline, CDR1 is MDHEN and CDR2 SYDVKM. V lost 2 bases to trimming and J lost 3 bases, with 10 bases between them. The CDR3 is 14 amino acids. The specimen sequenced was peripheral blood. The receptor was derived from a woman of 80 years or more with acute or convalescent COVID-19. The rearrangement links TRBV28 to TRBJ1-2; D uncertain. CDR3 sequence (DNA): TGTGCCAGCAGTTTAGACGGGTACGACTATGGCTACACCTTC. As protein: CASSLDGYDYGYTF.